This TCR beta chain was sequenced in a study of early T cells in non-severe SARS-CoV-2 infection. Study-wide context: Bulk RNA from unsorted whole blood was sequenced; chains were unpaired.

Study findings and constraints: VDJdb matching, biased toward anti-spike CD8 responses, missed private and CD4 specificities.

This clonotype turned up a few times. Its antigen is not identified. Each cDNA molecule carried a unique molecular identifier. TCRdb used MiXCR to reprocess the 5' RACE reads, holding one entry per CDR3 protein. This sample has 110,000 or so distinct CDR3 sequences; about 12% occur once, and the top ten carry 3% to 3.5%. This receptor was taken from an adult who was a healthcare worker with PCR-confirmed SARS-CoV-2 infection or an uninfected control (not recorded which). Specimen: whole blood.

CDR3 sequence (DNA): TGTGCCACCAGTGATCCGGGACAGAGTTACGAGCAGTACTTC. This encodes CATSDPGQSYEQYF. The genes are TRBV24-1 and TRBJ2-7; TRBD1 agrees at 7 bases. The CDR3 is made up of 14 amino acids. Germline V gene lookup returns CDR1 KGHDR and CDR2 SFDVKD. V gave up 3 bases and J gave up 4 bases; unmatched junction bases: 5.